The following is a TCR beta chain sequence with its context. What it binds is unknown. The CDR3 extends over 17 amino acids. The germline CDR1 and CDR2 sequences are LNHNV and YYDKDF (reference sequence). With 1 base clipped from V and 0 bases from J, the junction kept 4 bases outside the gene matches. The data derive from a study of OX40 agonist ivuxolimab in advanced cancers. The wider study: Intravenous ivuxolimab at 0.01 to 10 mg/kg was given to patients every 2 weeks.

General study results and limits: At 0.1 to 3.0 mg/kg and by week 6, clonal expansion occurred in CD4+ and CD8+ blood T cells.

TCRdb's copy holds only in-frame clones and misses some; the assay was immunoSEQ multiplex PCR. The sample lists about 50,000 clones; 60% to 80% were seen once. Source: CD4+ or CD8+ T cells sorted from blood, taken in a trial of the OX40 agonist ivuxolimab. The rearrangement joins TRBV15 to TRBJ2-1; 9 bases agree with TRBD2. The receptor was derived from an adult with an advanced solid tumor such as melanoma, head and neck, liver or kidney cancer. CDR3 DNA sequence: TGTGCCACCAGCAGAGGAGGACTAGCGAGCTCCTACAATGAGCAGTTCTTC. As protein: CATSRGGLASSYNEQFF.